Each of the 18 T cell receptor beta chains below was sequenced from the same sample in a study of blood T cell repertoires in COVID-19. This table comes from immunoSEQ multiplex PCR, and its TCRdb copy is limited to in-frame clones, with some not included. Of 200,000 to 300,000 clones listed, approximately 88% were seen once; the top ten hold roughly 2.5%. Sequenced material: PBMCs or T cells enriched from blood (not recorded which). The source is a woman in her 40s with acute COVID-19.

The chain links TRBV1 to TRBJ2-4; TRBD1 is the table's D call and was not checked against the DNA. TRBV1 is given as a pseudogene. This CDR3 is built from 14 residues. The DNA for the CDR3 is TGCACCAGCAGCCAGGGCCGTCCTACGTACATTCAGTACTTC. It translates to CTSSQGRPTYIQYF.

The rearrangement links TRBV18 to TRBJ1-2; 10 bases align to TRBD1. Unmatched junction bases numbered 14, after V lost 3 bases and J lost 7 bases. The germline V gene has CDR1 KGHSH and CDR2 LQKENI. This CDR3 has 17 amino acids. The CDR3: CASSPVMTGGSIGGYTF. The CDR3 nucleotides read TGTGCCAGCTCACCGGTTATGACAGGGGGCTCAATCGGTGGCTACACCTTC.

The chain links TRBV30 to TRBJ1-3; the D gene is possibly TRBD1 (5 bases). Germline CDR1 and CDR2: GTSNPN and SVGIG (reference sequence). The CDR3 extends over 17 amino acids. The V and J ends lost 0 bases and 1 base respectively, with 16 bases between them. The CDR3 DNA follows: TGTGCCTGGAGTGTAAGGAGGGGAAGGGCGTCTGGAAACACCATATATTTT. Translated, it gives CAWSVRRGRASGNTIYF.

The rearrangement joins TRBV7-2 to TRBJ1-4; D possibly corresponds to TRBD1 (5 bases). This CDR3 spans 15 amino acids. The germline CDR1 and CDR2 sequences are SGHTA and FQGNSA. The germline V and J ends were trimmed by 1 base and 1 base, with 7 bases remaining between them. CDR3 protein: CASSLGTGTNEKLFF. For the CDR3, the DNA is TGTGCCAGCAGCTTAGGTACAGGAACTAATGAAAAACTGTTTTTT. Complete variable domain (other parts from reference TRBV7-2 and TRBJ1-4): GAGVSQSPSNKVTEKGKDVELRCDPISGHTALYWYRQSLGQGLEFLIYFQGNSAPDKSGLPSDRFSAERTGGSVSTLTIQRTQQEDSAVYLCASSLGTGTNEKLFFGSGTQLSVL.

V is TRBV5-1 and J is TRBJ2-5, with 10 bases lining up with TRBD1. The V gene's germline CDR1 is SGHRS and CDR2 YFSETQ. With 3 bases clipped from V and 4 bases from J, the junction kept 6 bases outside the gene matches. The length of the CDR3 is 15 residues. CDR3 coding DNA: TGCGCCAGCAGCTCGGGACAGGGGTTCGTAGAGACCCAGTACTTC. Translated, it gives CASSSGQGFVETQYF. The entire variable domain, with the rest obtained from reference TRBV5-1 and TRBJ2-5, is as follows: KAGVTQTPRYLIKTRGQQVTLSCSPISGHRSVSWYQQTPGQGLQFLFEYFSETQRNKGNFPGRFSGRQFSNSRSEMNVSTLELGDSALYLCASSSGQGFVETQYFGPGTRLLVL.

The rearrangement uses TRBV15 and TRBJ2-7; D not certain. Deletions cut 0 bases from V and 3 bases from J, with 12 bases between. Germline loops: CDR1 LNHNV, CDR2 YYDKDF (reference sequence). The CDR3 runs 15 residues. In DNA form, the CDR3 reads TGTGCCACCAGCAGAGATCTGGGCAGCTACTACGAGCAGTACTTC. It encodes CATSRDLGSYYEQYF.

V is TRBV11-3 and J is TRBJ1-2, with unresolved D. V shed 5 bases and J shed 2 bases, with 12 bases lying between them. CDR1 SGHNT and CDR2 YENEEA come from the germline V gene. The CDR3 is 14 residues long. CDR3 protein: CASSRRLSNYGYTF. In nucleotides, the CDR3 is TGTGCCAGCAGCCGCAGACTCTCAAACTATGGCTACACCTTC.

The chain carries TRBV7-2 and TRBJ1-2; the D gene is possibly TRBD1 (5 bases). This CDR3 spans 16 amino acids. Per the germline V gene, CDR1 is SGHTA and CDR2 is FQGNSA. Trimming stripped 4 bases from V and 1 base from J, with 16 bases between. CDR3 protein: CASSSPSRGGNYGYTF. In DNA, the CDR3 is TGTGCCAGCAGCTCACCTAGTCGGGGGGGTAACTATGGCTACACCTTC.

Only one count was recorded for this clone. The chain combines TRBV14 with TRBJ2-2, with 7 bases lining up with TRBD2. The CDR3 is 16 residues long. Germline V gene lookup returns CDR1 SGHDN and CDR2 FVKESK. Losses at the gene ends were 3 bases for V and 1 base for J; bases not matched to a gene: 5. CDR3 DNA: TGTGCCAGCAGCCAGTCTAGCGGACGGAACACCGGGGAGCTGTTTTTT. Encoded protein: CASSQSSGRNTGELFF. Filled out from reference TRBV14 and TRBJ2-2, the complete variable domain reads EAGVTQFPSHSVIEKGQTVTLRCDPISGHDNLYWYRRVMGKEIKFLLHFVKESKQDESGMPNNRFLAERTGGTYSTLKVQPAELEDSGVYFCASSQSSGRNTGELFFGEGSRLTVL.

The chain employs TRBV12-3 or TRBV12-4 and TRBJ1-1, with D tentatively TRBD1 (5 bases). The CDR3 is made up of 12 amino acids. V was shortened by 6 bases and J by 1 base, with 6 bases between the two germline ends. CDR3 region: CASSQGNTEAFF. The CDR3 region has the DNA TGTGCCAGCAGCCAGGGGAACACTGAAGCTTTCTTT.

This clone was observed a few times. The chain employs TRBV7-2 and TRBJ2-5; the match to TRBD2 covers 8 bases. The CDR3 length is 14 residues. Germline lookup yields CDR1 SGHTA and CDR2 FQGNSA. Trimming at V came to 3 bases and at J to 6 bases, leaving 6 bases not matched to a gene. This CDR3 reads CASSFRAGGQTQYF. CDR3 in DNA: TGTGCCAGCAGCTTTAGGGCGGGGGGACAGACCCAGTACTTC.

The count of this clone is one. V and J are TRBV11-3 and TRBJ1-3; tentatively, D is TRBD1 (6 bases). The germline V and J ends were trimmed by 5 bases and 0 bases, with 17 bases remaining between them. This CDR3 is built from 17 residues. Germline V gives CDR1 SGHNT, CDR2 YENEEA. CDR3 sequence: CASSRQVSTRSGNTIYF. CDR3 coding DNA: TGTGCCAGCAGCAGACAGGTTTCAACCCGCTCTGGAAACACCATATATTTT.

This chain links TRBV9 with TRBJ2-3, with TRBD2 as a possible D gene (7 bases). The CDR3 sequence is 16 residues long. The germline gives CDR1 SGDLS, CDR2 YYNGEE. The ends were cut back, 4 bases at V and 4 bases at J, with 19 bases in the middle. The CDR3 region is CASSPRERGRADTQYF. DNA of the CDR3: TGTGCCAGCAGCCCTAGGGAGAGGGGGAGGGCAGATACGCAGTATTTT.

The chain joins TRBV13 to TRBJ1-6; 7 positions agree with TRBD1. Germline V gene lookup returns CDR1 PRHDT and CDR2 FYEKMQ (reference sequence). The CDR3 consists of 14 residues. After removal of 0 bases from V and 7 bases from J, the junction contained 0 bases not matched to a gene. The CDR3 region has the DNA TGTGCCAGCAGCTTAGGGGGACAGAATTCACCCCTCCACTTT. This codes for CASSLGGQNSPLHF.

This sequence joins TRBV5-4 and TRBJ2-7; 7 bases map to TRBD1. The germline V gene has CDR1 SGHNT and CDR2 YYREEE (reference sequence). The length of the CDR3 is 14 residues. V lost 1 base and J lost 4; bases outside the gene matches: 5. CDR3 in DNA: TGTGCCAGCAGCTTGAAACAGGGGCGTTACGAGCAGTACTTC. It encodes CASSLKQGRYEQYF.

The rearrangement joins TRBV29-1 to TRBJ2-5, with 9 positions matching TRBD2. There are 13 residues in the CDR3. The V gene end was trimmed by 7 bases and the J gene end by 5 bases; junction bases not matched to a gene: 8. Germline values: CDR1 SQVTM, CDR2 ANQGSEA. The CDR3 sequence: CSATGTSSETQYF. CDR3 nucleotides: TGCAGCGCTACCGGGACTAGCAGCGAGACCCAGTACTTC.

The V call is TRBV5-1, the J call TRBJ1-1; D gene ambiguous. Germline values: CDR1 SGHRS, CDR2 YFSETQ. CDR3 length equals 15 residues. V was trimmed by 0 bases and J by 2 bases, leaving 11 bases between them. The CDR3 region has the DNA TGCGCCAGCAGCTTGGCCGGGAATACCAACACTGAAGCTTTCTTT. This codes for CASSLAGNTNTEAFF.

This clone was seen once. V and J are TRBV6-5 and TRBJ1-6; possible D gene TRBD1, 5 bases. Germline CDR1 is MNHEY and CDR2 is SVGAGI. Trimming took off 7 bases at V and 10 bases at J, with 17 bases between the two ends. This CDR3 region has 14 residues. The CDR3 nucleotides read TGTGCCAGCACCCAAGGCAGGGAAGGGTCACCCCTCCACTTT. It yields the protein CASTQGREGSPLHF.